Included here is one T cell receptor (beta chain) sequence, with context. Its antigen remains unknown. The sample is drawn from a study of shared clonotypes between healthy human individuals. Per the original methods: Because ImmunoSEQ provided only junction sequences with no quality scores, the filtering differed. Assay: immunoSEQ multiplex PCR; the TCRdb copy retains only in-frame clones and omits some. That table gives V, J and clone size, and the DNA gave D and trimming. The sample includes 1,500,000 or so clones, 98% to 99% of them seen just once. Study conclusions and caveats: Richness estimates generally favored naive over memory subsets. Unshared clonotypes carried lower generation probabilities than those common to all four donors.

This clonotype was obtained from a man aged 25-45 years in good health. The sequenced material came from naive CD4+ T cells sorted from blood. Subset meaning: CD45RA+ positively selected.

CDR3 bases: TGTGCCAGTAGGACAGGACAGGATAACTATGGCTACACCTTC. Amino acids: CASRTGQDNYGYTF. This chain connects TRBV19 to TRBJ1-2; 7 bases are shared with TRBD1. In germline, CDR1 is LNHDA, CDR2 SQIVND (reference sequence). The CDR3 has 14 amino acids. Trimming at V came to 6 bases and at J to 1 base, leaving 5 bases not matched to a gene.